Described below is a single T cell receptor beta chain sequence and its context. Per the study methods: Amplification from reference gene primers served as the basis for estimated nucleated cell counts. The repertoire was sequenced with immunoSEQ multiplex PCR; TCRdb's copy has only in-frame clones and lacks some. V and J calls and clone size are those listed in that table; D and trimming were worked out from the DNA. The table lists 40,000 to 45,000 clones, around nine tenths of them singletons. The data were obtained in a study of blood T cell repertoires in COVID-19. The overall study: Acute and convalescent COVID-19 specimens originated in the United States, Italy and Spain.

Germline CDR1 is LGHDT and CDR2 is YNNKEL (reference sequence). The J segment lost 8 bases and the V segment lost 1 base, leaving 3 bases of the junction unmatched. The CDR3 totals 14 residues. This clonotype originated in a human donor in a cohort sampled during active COVID-19. The V and J genes are TRBV3-1 (or the pseudogene TRBV3-2) and TRBJ2-4; 9 bases align to TRBD1. Sequences were obtained from peripheral blood. The CDR3 protein is CASSQGRTGDIQYF. The CDR3 DNA is TGTGCCAGCAGCCAAGGGAGGACAGGGGACATTCAGTACTTC.